The present T cell receptor beta chain was sequenced within a study of T-cell memory formation after mild COVID-19 (dated by TCRdb to the early 2020s). About the investigation overall: Most TCR sequence clusters were specific to one of the two donors. The cohort comprised two young, previously healthy adult volunteers, one female and one male. T-cell clones expanding and contracting after mild COVID-19 in two donors were tracked by longitudinal TCRalpha and TCRbeta repertoire sequencing.

PBMCs were isolated by Ficoll-Paque density gradient centrifugation. As to this clonotype: Its antigen has not been determined. There are no base qualities to consult, and no much larger clone falls within one base.

The study at large found these results: SARS-CoV-2 specificity was not confirmed for the second-wave clones peaking on day 37. Clones contracting from day 15 to 85 had balanced CD4/CD8 phenotypes, while a second wave expanding from day 15 to 37 was biased towards CD4+. The detection of some responding clones in pre-infection memory suggests that pre-existing cross-reactive memory T cells joined the SARS-CoV-2 response. The study included only a couple of mild cases, and larger cohorts that include severe cases with pre-infection samples were judged to be necessary. Contracting CD4+ clones were found mainly in CM and EM memory subsets, while CD8+ clones were enriched in EMRA.

Sequences LGHNA (CDR1) and YSLEER (CDR2) are obtained from the germline V gene. Trimming takes 8 bases from V and 0 bases from J, and the germline ends sit 10 bases apart. From cysteine to phenylalanine, the CDR3 is 14 amino acids long. The read is trimmed to its CDR3 DNA, 42 bases read in frame from base 1. Sequencing was performed on an Illumina NovaSeq 6000. cDNA libraries for TCRalpha and TCRbeta were prepared by 5'RACE using constant-segment primers, with sample barcodes and unique molecular identifiers added. Trizol reagent was used to extract RNA from every sample. Libraries were amplified in two PCR steps, with a second sample barcode and Illumina TruSeq adapters added in the second step. Sequencing of libraries was performed on an Illumina NovaSeq with 2 x 150 bp paired-end reads. In the paper's pipeline: Demultiplexing of reads and collapsing into UMI-guided consensus sequences were performed with migec v1.2.7. Using mixcr v2.1.11, UMI consensuses were aligned to TRA and TRB V and J templates and then assembled into clonotypes. A clonotype was counted as expanded or contracted only if both edgeR and NoisET called the change significant, with noise models trained on biological replicates. For edgeR calls, a false discovery rate-adjusted p below 0.01 and a log2 fold-change threshold of 1 were applied. As an exploratory analysis of dynamics, max-normalized trajectories of the 1000 most abundant clonotypes were examined by PCA with hierarchical clustering. Separately sequenced CD4+ and CD8+ repertoires were used to assign a CD4 or CD8 phenotype to each responding clone. TCRdb reanalyzed the raw reads on its own, using fastp at Q25 for trimming and MiXCR for clone calling, and kept in-frame beta chains. Every CDR3 protein is listed once, alongside the most common genes and DNA of its rows. TCRdb, rather than the study authors, made the V and J calls. The sample table holds about 110,000 distinct CDR3 sequences, of which 13% to 15% were seen once. The ten top clones hold 35% to 40% of the sample.

The sequencing sample was made of PBMCs or a T cell subset sorted from them (not recorded which). Recombination joined TRBV4-3 with TRBJ1-4; too little of a D gene remains to name it. This TCR came from a man younger than 35 who had mild COVID-19 (a few samples of this study predate the infection). The sample titles of this study are shuffled in the database, so cell type and time point are left out; the donor was told from shared clones. This receptor carries the CDR3 CASSKGATNEKLFF. At the DNA level, the sequence is TGCGCCAGCTCCAAGGGTGCAACTAATGAAAAACTGTTTTTT.